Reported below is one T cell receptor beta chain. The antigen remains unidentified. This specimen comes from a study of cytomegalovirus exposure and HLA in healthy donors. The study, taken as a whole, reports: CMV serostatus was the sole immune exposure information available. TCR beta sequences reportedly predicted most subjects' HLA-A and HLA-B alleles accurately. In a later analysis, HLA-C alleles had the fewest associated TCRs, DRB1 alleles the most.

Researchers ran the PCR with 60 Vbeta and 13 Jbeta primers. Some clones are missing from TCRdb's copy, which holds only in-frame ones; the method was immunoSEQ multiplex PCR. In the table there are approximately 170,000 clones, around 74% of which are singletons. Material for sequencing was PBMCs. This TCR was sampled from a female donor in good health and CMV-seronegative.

CDR3 region: CASSLSPHGQETQYF. As DNA, the CDR3 is TGCGCCAGCAGCTTGTCACCGCACGGGCAAGAGACCCAGTACTTC. This chain connects TRBV5-1 to TRBJ2-5; the D is unclear. In germline, CDR1 is SGHRS, CDR2 YFSETQ. Trimming cost V 1 base and J 2 bases, with 12 bases left between them. CDR3 length: 15 residues.